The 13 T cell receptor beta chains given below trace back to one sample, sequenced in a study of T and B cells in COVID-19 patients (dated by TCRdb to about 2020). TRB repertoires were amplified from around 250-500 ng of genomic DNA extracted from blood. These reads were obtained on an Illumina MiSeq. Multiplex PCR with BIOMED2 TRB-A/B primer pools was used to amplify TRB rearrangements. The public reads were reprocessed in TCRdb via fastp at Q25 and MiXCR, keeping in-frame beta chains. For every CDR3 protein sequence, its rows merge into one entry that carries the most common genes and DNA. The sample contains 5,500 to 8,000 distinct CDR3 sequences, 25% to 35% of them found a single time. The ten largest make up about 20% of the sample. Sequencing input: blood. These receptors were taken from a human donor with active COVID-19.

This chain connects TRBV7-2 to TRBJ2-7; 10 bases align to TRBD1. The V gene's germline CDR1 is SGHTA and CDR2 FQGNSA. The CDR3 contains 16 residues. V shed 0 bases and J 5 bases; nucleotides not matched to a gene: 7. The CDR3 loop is CASSLATGTGANEQYF. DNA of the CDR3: TGTGCCAGCAGCTTAGCCACCGGGACAGGGGCGAACGAGCAGTACTTC.

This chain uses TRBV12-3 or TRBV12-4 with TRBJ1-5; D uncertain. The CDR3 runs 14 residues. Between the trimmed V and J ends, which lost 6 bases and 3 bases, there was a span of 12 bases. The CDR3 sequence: CASSFARLNQPQHF. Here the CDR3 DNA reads TGTGCCAGCAGCTTCGCCAGACTCAATCAGCCCCAGCATTTT.

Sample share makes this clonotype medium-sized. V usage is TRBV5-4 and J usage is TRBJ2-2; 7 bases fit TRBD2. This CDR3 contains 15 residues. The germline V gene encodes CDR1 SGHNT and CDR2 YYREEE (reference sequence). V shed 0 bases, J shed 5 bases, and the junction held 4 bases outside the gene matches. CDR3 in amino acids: CASSLDGGRTGELFF. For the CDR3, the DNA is TGTGCCAGCAGCTTGGACGGGGGGAGGACCGGGGAGCTGTTTTTT. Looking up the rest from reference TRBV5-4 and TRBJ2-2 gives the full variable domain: ETGVTQSPTHLIKTRGQQVTLRCSSQSGHNTVSWYQQALGQGPQFIFQYYREEENGRGNFPPRFSGLQFPNYSSELNVNALELDDSALYLCASSLDGGRTGELFFGEGSRLTVL.

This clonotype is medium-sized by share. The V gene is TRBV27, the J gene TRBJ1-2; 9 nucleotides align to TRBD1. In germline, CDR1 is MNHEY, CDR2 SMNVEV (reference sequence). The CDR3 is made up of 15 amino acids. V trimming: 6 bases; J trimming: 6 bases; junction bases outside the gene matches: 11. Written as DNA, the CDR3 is TGTGCCAGCAGGTCCTACAGGGGGCGAGAGAATGGCTACACCTTC. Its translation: CASRSYRGRENGYTF.

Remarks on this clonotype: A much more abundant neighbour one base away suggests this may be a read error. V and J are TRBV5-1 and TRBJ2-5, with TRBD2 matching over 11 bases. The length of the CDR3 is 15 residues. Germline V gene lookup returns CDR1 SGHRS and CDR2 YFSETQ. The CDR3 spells CARSPGTSGQETQYF. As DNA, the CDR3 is TGTGCCAGAAGCCCCGGGACTAGCGGCCAAGAGACCCAGTACTTC.

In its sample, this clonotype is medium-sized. The CDR3, as DNA: TGCAGCGGTGTAGACAGTTCGAACACCGGGGAGCTGTTTTTT. Its translation: CSGVDSSNTGELFF. V gene TRBV29-1 combines with J gene TRBJ2-2, with a weak D call TRBD1 (5 bases). CDR1 SQVTM and CDR2 ANQGSEA come from the germline V gene. The CDR3 has 14 amino acids. V lost 7 bases and J 0 bases, leaving 12 bases between the germline ends.

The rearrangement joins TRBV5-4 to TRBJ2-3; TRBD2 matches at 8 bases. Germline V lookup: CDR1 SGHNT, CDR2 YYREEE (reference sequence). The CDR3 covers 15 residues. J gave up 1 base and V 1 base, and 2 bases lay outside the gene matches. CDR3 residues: CASSLRGGGTDTQYF. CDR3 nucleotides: TGTGCCAGCAGCTTGCGGGGGGGGGGCACAGATACGCAGTATTTT.

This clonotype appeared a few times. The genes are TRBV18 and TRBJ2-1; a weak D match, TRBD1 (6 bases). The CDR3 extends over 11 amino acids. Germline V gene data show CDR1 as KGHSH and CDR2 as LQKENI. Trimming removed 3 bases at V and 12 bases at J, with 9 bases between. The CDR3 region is CASSPLQGQFF. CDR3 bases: TGTGCCAGCTCACCGCTACAGGGGCAGTTCTTC. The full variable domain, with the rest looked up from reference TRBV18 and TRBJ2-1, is NAGVMQNPRHLVRRRGQEARLRCSPMKGHSHVYWYRQLPEEGLKFMVYLQKENIIDESGMPKERFSAEFPKEGPSILRIQQVVRGDSAAYFCASSPLQGQFFGPGTRLTVL.

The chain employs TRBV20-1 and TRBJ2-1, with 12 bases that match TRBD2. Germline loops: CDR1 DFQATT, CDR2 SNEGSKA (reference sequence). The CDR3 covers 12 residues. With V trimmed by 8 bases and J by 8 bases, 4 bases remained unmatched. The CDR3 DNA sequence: TGCAGTCTAGCGGGGGGGCCGGATGAGCAGTTCTTC. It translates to CSLAGGPDEQFF.

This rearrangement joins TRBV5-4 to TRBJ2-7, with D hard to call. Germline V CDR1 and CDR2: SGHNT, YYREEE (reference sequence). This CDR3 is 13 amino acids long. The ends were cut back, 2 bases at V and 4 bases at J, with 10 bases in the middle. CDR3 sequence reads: CASSLGGWYEQYF. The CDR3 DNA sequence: TGTGCCAGCAGCTTAGGTGGGTGGTACGAGCAGTACTTC. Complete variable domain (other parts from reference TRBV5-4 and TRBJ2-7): ETGVTQSPTHLIKTRGQQVTLRCSSQSGHNTVSWYQQALGQGPQFIFQYYREEENGRGNFPPRFSGLQFPNYSSELNVNALELDDSALYLCASSLGGWYEQYFGPGTRLTVT.

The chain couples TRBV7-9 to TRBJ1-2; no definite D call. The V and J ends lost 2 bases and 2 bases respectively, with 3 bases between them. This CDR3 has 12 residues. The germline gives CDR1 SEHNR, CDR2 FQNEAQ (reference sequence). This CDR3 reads CASSLLNYGYTF. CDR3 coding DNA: TGTGCCAGCAGCTTACTCAACTATGGCTACACCTTC.

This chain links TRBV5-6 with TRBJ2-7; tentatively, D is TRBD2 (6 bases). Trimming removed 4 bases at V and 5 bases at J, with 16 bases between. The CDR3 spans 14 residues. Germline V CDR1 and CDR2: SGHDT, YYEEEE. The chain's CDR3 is CASSGRENWDEQYF. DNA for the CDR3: TGTGCCAGCAGCGGCCGGGAGAACTGGGACGAGCAGTACTTC.

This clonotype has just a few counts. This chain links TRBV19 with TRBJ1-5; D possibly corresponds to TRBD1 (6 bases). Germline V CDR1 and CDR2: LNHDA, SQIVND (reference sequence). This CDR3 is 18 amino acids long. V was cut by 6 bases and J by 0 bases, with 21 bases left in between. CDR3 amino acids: CASREQGYSDFSNQPQHF. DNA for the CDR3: TGTGCCAGTAGGGAACAGGGCTACTCAGACTTTAGCAATCAGCCCCAGCATTTT.